This TCR beta chain is from a study of T-cell memory formation after mild COVID-19. Regarding the study as a whole: Detection of some responders pre-infection suggested pre-existing cross-reactive memory T cells participated.

This CDR3 spans 13 amino acids. Germline V gene lookup returns CDR1 SNHLY and CDR2 FYNNEI. Trimming left V 8 bases short and J 2 bases short, with 12 bases between. TCRalpha and TCRbeta libraries used 5'RACE with constant-segment primers and UMIs. TCRdb analysed the 5' RACE reads with MiXCR anew, one entry per CDR3 protein. This sample has roughly 280,000 distinct CDR3 sequences, with around 8% found just once. This clonotype was picked up a small number of times. Antigen specificity is unknown. The receptor was derived from a young man who had mild COVID-19 (a few samples of this study predate the infection). Cell type and time point are not known. The V call is TRBV2, the J call TRBJ2-5; the D is unclear. Sequenced input: PBMCs or a T cell subset sorted from them (not recorded which). The CDR3 DNA follows: TGTGCCAGCGGCCGGGCCACTCAAGAGACCCAGTACTTC. This gives the protein CASGRATQETQYF.